Below are 28 T cell receptor beta chains sequenced from a single sample in a study of tumor-infiltrating lymphocytes in primary liver carcinoma. Co-extraction of RNA and DNA was performed on about 20-33 mg of unsorted bulk tissue. A constant-region primer primed TCR beta cDNA synthesis from roughly 500 ng of total RNA. Slightly modified ARM-PCR served as the procedure for the TCR beta libraries. These libraries came from three rounds of nested multiplex PCR. Two initial PCR rounds of ten to eleven cycles each paired TRBV1-TRBV30 forward primers with a C-beta reverse primer. MiXCR, run by TCRdb on the multiplex PCR reads, gives a single entry per CDR3 protein. This table has fewer than 85,000 distinct CDR3 sequences, roughly 69% appearing once. Sequencing was done on a sample of tumor-adjacent normal liver tissue. The receptors stem from a man between 40 and 49 years old with primary liver carcinoma and hepatitis B virus infection.

Note on this clonotype: A clone one base away is much larger, so this may be a read error. Since the CDR3 does not end with the conserved phenylalanine or tryptophan, this likely comes from a read error. V and J are TRBV28 and TRBJ2-6; D possibly corresponds to TRBD2 (5 bases). The germline V gene encodes CDR1 MDHEN and CDR2 SYDVKM. The length of the CDR3 is 21 residues. V was clipped by 3 bases and J by 1 base, with 25 bases between them. The CDR3 here is CASSFNWWSVRRGSGANVLTL. CDR3 DNA sequence: TGTGCCAGCAGTTTTAATTGGTGGTCCGTCAGGAGAGGGTCTGGGGCCAACGTCCTGACTCTC.

A word on this clonotype: One end of the junction does not line up with germline, which may come from a read error. The chain links TRBV12-5 to TRBJ2-1; perhaps TRBD2 as D (5 bases). This CDR3 comprises 12 residues. Germline CDR1 is LGHNT and CDR2 is FRNRAP. CDR3 sequence reads: CASGPRRHEQFF. Written as DNA, the CDR3 is TGCGCTAGTGGTCCAAGGAGGCATGAGCAGTTCTTC. The full variable domain, rest sourced from reference TRBV12-5 and TRBJ2-1, is DARVTQTPRHKVTEMGQEVTMRCQPILGHNTVFWYRQTMMQGLELLAYFRNRAPLDDSGMPKDRFSAEMPDATLATLKIQPSEPRDSAVYFCASGPRRHEQFFGPGTRLTVL.

This clonotype was seen just once. This may arise from a read error, as a much more abundant clone is one base away. The rearrangement joins TRBV2 to TRBJ2-7, with 7 bases identical to TRBD2. The length of the CDR3 is 13 residues. Looked up from germline, CDR1 is SNHLY and CDR2 is FYNNEI. The CDR3 DNA is TGTGTCAGCAGCCCCGCGGGGGCCTACGAGCAGTACTTC. Protein sequence: CVSSPAGAYEQYF.

This clonotype turned up a few times. The genes are TRBV7-2 and TRBJ2-2; D not resolved. Germline V lookup: CDR1 SGHTA, CDR2 FQGNSA. This CDR3 has 15 residues. V lost 0 bases, J lost 4 bases, and 9 bases lay in between. CDR3 in amino acids: CASSLAGGLTGELFF. The CDR3 DNA reads as TGTGCCAGCAGCTTAGCGGGCGGTCTCACCGGGGAGCTGTTTTTT.

The CDR3 sequence: CISSGQVKVETQYF. CDR3 DNA sequence: TGTATCAGCAGTGGACAGGTGAAGGTGGAGACCCAGTACTTC. The chain recombines TRBV11-1 with TRBJ2-5; 7 bases agree with TRBD1. The CDR3 is 14 residues long. In germline, CDR1 is SGHAT, CDR2 FQDESV (reference sequence).

This clonotype is a singleton in its sample. This chain connects TRBV11-2 to TRBJ2-5; D is tentatively TRBD1 or TRBD2 (5 bases each). Looked up from germline, CDR1 is SGHAT and CDR2 is FQNNGV. The CDR3 has 18 amino acids. Trimming pared 5 bases from V and 5 bases from J, leaving 27 bases between. CDR3 DNA: TGTGCCAGCAGCCCTAGCTCAATCCAGGGTACTAGGTGGGAGACCCAGTACTTC. Translating it yields CASSPSSIQGTRWETQYF.

A note on this clonotype: A much larger clonotype is one base distant, so this may be a read error. The genes are TRBV11-2 and TRBJ2-5, with D possibly being TRBD1 (6 bases). The V and J ends lost 5 bases and 7 bases respectively, with 20 bases between them. The germline CDR1 and CDR2 sequences are SGHAT and FQNNGV. The CDR3 loop spans 15 amino acids. CDR3 in amino acids: CASSPRSASGVTQYF. Here the CDR3 DNA reads TGTGCCAGCAGCCCCCGGTCAGCCTCAGGGGTGACCCAGTACTTC.

With regard to this clonotype: Its ends do not fully match the called genes, so a read error is possible. This chain uses TRBV7-9 with TRBJ1-5; no firm D call. The CDR3 contains 13 residues. Per germline, CDR1 SEHNR and CDR2 FQNEAQ (reference sequence). In DNA form, the CDR3 reads TGTGCCAGCACCTTATTTGCGGATCAGCACCAGCATTTT. This encodes CASTLFADQHQHF.

There are a few counts of this clonotype. An end of the junction does not agree with germline; a read error may underlie this. The J gene is TRBJ2-2, the V gene TRBV11-2; perhaps TRBD2 as D (5 bases). Germline V gene lookup returns CDR1 SGHAT and CDR2 FQNNGV. The CDR3 has 15 residues. CDR3 bases: TGTGCCGGCAGCTCACTTGGAGCGAACACCGGGGAGCGGTTTTTT. It codes for CAGSSLGANTGERFF.

The J gene is TRBJ2-1, the V gene TRBV2; 7 bases are a match to TRBD1. The V gene end was trimmed by 7 bases and the J gene end by 5 bases; junction bases not matched to a gene: 11. The CDR3 has 15 residues. Germline lookup yields CDR1 SNHLY and CDR2 FYNNEI. The chain's CDR3 is CASNGWDSDNNEQFF. Written as DNA, the CDR3 is TGTGCCAGCAATGGCTGGGACAGTGACAACAATGAGCAGTTCTTC.

The chain links TRBV6-6 to TRBJ2-7; D unresolved. Germline assignment: CDR1 MNHNY and CDR2 SVGAGI (reference sequence). The ends were cut back, 6 bases at V and 0 bases at J, with 15 bases in the middle. This CDR3 has 15 amino acids. The DNA for the CDR3 is TGTGCCAGCAGCTACCCACGCAGGAGCTCCTACGAGCAGTACTTC. Amino acids: CASSYPRRSSYEQYF.

As to this clonotype: Its ends do not fully match the called genes, so a read error is possible. The J gene is TRBJ1-5, the V gene TRBV5-5, with D possibly TRBD1 on 6 matching bases. CDR1 is SGHKS, CDR2 YYEKEE, per germline (reference sequence). The CDR3 is 14 amino acids. CDR3 sequence (DNA): TGCGCCAGCAGCTTGGGGGCAGGGAGTCAGCCCCAGCATTTT. Protein product: CASSLGAGSQPQHF.

Worth noting for this clonotype: Mismatch with germline at one junction end may stem from a read error. This chain connects TRBV6-2 or TRBV6-3 to TRBJ2-7; 9 bases align to TRBD1. The germline V gene encodes CDR1 MNHEY and CDR2 SVGEGT. This CDR3 region has 14 residues. The CDR3 protein is CPSSLRDRAHEQYF. The DNA of the CDR3 is TGTCCCAGCAGCCTCCGGGACAGGGCCCATGAGCAGTACTTC.

V and J are TRBV4-2 and TRBJ2-6, with 10 bases lining up with TRBD1. Germline V gene lookup returns CDR1 LGHNA and CDR2 YNFKEQ. The CDR3 spans 18 residues. For the CDR3, the DNA is TGTACCACCAGCCAAGAGACAGGGGGCATTACCGGGGCCAACGTCCTGACTTTC. Protein sequence: CTTSQETGGITGANVLTF.

In the case of this clonotype: Compared with germline, one end of the junction differs, possibly owing to a read error. The V and J genes are TRBV6-2 or TRBV6-3 and TRBJ2-2, with D possibly being TRBD2 (5 bases). CDR3 length: 13 amino acids. Germline loops: CDR1 MNHEY, CDR2 SVGEGT. The CDR3 here is CAISYFLNGELFF. The CDR3, as DNA: TGTGCCATCAGTTACTTCTTAAACGGGGAGCTATTTTTT.

This clonotype was seen a single time. CDR3 residues: CASSADWGSEQFF. The CDR3 nucleotides read TGTGCCAGCAGCGCGGACTGGGGAAGTGAGCAGTTCTTC. This rearrangement joins TRBV5-6 to TRBJ2-1; a weak D match, TRBD2 (5 bases). Trimming cost V 4 bases and J 9 bases, with 14 bases left between them. Germline loops: CDR1 SGHDT, CDR2 YYEEEE. The CDR3 spans 13 residues. The whole variable domain, filled in from reference TRBV5-6 and TRBJ2-1, reads DAGVTQSPTHLIKTRGQQVTLRCSPKSGHDTVSWYQQALGQGPQFIFQYYEEEERQRGNFPDRFSGHQFPNYSSELNVNALLLGDSALYLCASSADWGSEQFFGPGTRLTVL.

In regard to this clonotype: A junction end diverges from the germline sequence, so it may reflect a read error. The rearrangement links TRBV11-2 to TRBJ2-1, with TRBD1 matching 8 bases. In germline, CDR1 is SGHAT, CDR2 FQNNGV. The CDR3 contains 15 residues. CDR3 sequence (DNA): TGCGCCAGCAGCTTAAGGACAGGGCCGGTGAATGAGCAGTTCTTC. This encodes CASSLRTGPVNEQFF.

The rearrangement links TRBV29-1 to TRBJ2-1; 7 bases map to TRBD1. The CDR3 has 15 residues. Trimming took 6 bases from V and 2 from J; bases not matched to a gene: 10. The germline V gene has CDR1 SQVTM and CDR2 ANQGSEA. In DNA, the CDR3 is TGCAGCGTCCCGGTCTCTGACAGGGCCTACAATGAGCAGTTCTTC. This codes for CSVPVSDRAYNEQFF.

With regard to this clonotype: One junction end disagrees with the germline gene, perhaps due to a read error. The chain uses TRBV7-8 and TRBJ1-2; 8 bases line up with TRBD1. The CDR3 spans 14 residues. Germline values: CDR1 SGHVS, CDR2 FQNEAQ. The CDR3: CAISGAGTGHGYTF. In DNA, the CDR3 is TGTGCCATCAGCGGAGCCGGGACAGGACATGGCTACACATTC.

V usage is TRBV28 and J usage is TRBJ2-7; 15 nucleotides match TRBD2. CDR3 length: 19 amino acids. Germline CDR1 and CDR2: MDHEN and SYDVKM. The CDR3, as DNA: TGTGACGGCAGTCTTTTCGGACTAGCGGGAGGGCGAATCTCCTACGAGCAGTACTTC. Encoded protein: CDGSLFGLAGGRISYEQYF.

As concerns this clonotype: A read error may produce the germline difference seen at one junction end. The chain is built from TRBV11-2 and TRBJ2-3; the D gene could be TRBD1 or TRBD2 (6 bases each). The CDR3 is made up of 16 amino acids. The germline V gene encodes CDR1 SGHAT and CDR2 FQNNGV. As DNA, the CDR3 is TGTGCCAGCAGCTTAGATGTGGGGGGCCTCACAGATACTCAGTATTTT. It specifies CASSLDVGGLTDTQYF.

Comment on this clonotype: This may arise from a read error, as a much more abundant clone is one base away. The rearrangement links TRBV6-6 to TRBJ2-3; no firm D call. The CDR3 loop spans 15 amino acids. V lost 9 bases and J 0 bases, leaving 16 bases between the germline ends. Germline V gene data show CDR1 as MNHNY and CDR2 as SVGAGI (reference sequence). The CDR3 region is CASKQQIASTDTQYF. CDR3 nucleotides: TGTGCCAGTAAACAGCAAATAGCTAGCACAGATACGCAGTATTTT.

This clonotype was detected ten times or more. The genes are TRBV28 and TRBJ2-1; D is uncertain. This CDR3 comprises 14 residues. V lost 4 bases and J lost 4, with 11 bases in between. Looked up from germline, CDR1 is MDHEN and CDR2 is SYDVKM. In DNA form, the CDR3 reads TGTGCCAGCAGTTCAAGGGTCCAGTACAATGAGCAGTTCTTC. Its translation is CASSSRVQYNEQFF.

Points on this clonotype: At one of its ends the junction is not consistent with the germline gene, which may arise from a read error. The chain recombines TRBV5-5 with TRBJ1-1; D remains ambiguous. Germline CDR1 reads SGHKS; CDR2 reads YYEKEE (reference sequence). The CDR3 loop spans 14 amino acids. CDR3: CASNLYCREAEAFF. As DNA, the CDR3 is TGTGCCAGCAACTTGTACTGCAGAGAGGCTGAAGCTTTCTTT.

To note about this clonotype: Since a much larger clone is just one base distant, this may be a read error. For the CDR3, the DNA is TGTGCCAGCAATACTTCCGGGACACCTCAAATAACCAGCACAGATACGCAGTATTTT. This codes for CASNTSGTPQITSTDTQYF. The chain combines TRBV28 with TRBJ2-3; D might be TRBD1 (6 bases). The CDR3 extends over 19 amino acids. CDR1 is MDHEN and CDR2 is SYDVKM in the germline V gene. V lost 7 bases and J 0 bases, leaving 26 bases between the germline ends.

As regards this clonotype: At one end, the junction sequence differs from germline, possibly due to a read error. The chain carries TRBV4-1 and TRBJ2-1; 10 nucleotides agree with TRBD2. CDR1 MGHRA and CDR2 YSYEKL come from the germline V gene. There are 16 residues in the CDR3. CDR3 in DNA: TGCGCCAGCAGCAAAGAAGCTAGCGGGGGCTACGATGAGCAGTTCTTC. This translates into CASSKEASGGYDEQFF.

About this clonotype itself: Its ends do not fully match the called genes, so a read error is possible. The V call is TRBV10-3, the J call TRBJ2-7; possible D gene TRBD1, 7 bases. The CDR3 spans 14 residues. The germline V gene has CDR1 ENHRY and CDR2 SYGVKD. CDR3 coding DNA: TGTGCCATCAGTGCGGGGGACAGTCGGCCCGGGCAGTACTTT. This encodes CAISAGDSRPGQYF.

Comment on this clonotype: This sequence may be a read error, since a much larger clone differs from it by one base. The rearrangement uses TRBV5-1 and TRBJ1-1; 10 bases are a match to TRBD1. This CDR3 contains 14 residues. Germline V gives CDR1 SGHRS, CDR2 YFSETQ. The chain's CDR3 is CAISLGQGYTEAFF. The DNA for the CDR3 is TGCGCCATCAGCTTGGGACAGGGGTACACTGAAGCTTTCTTT.